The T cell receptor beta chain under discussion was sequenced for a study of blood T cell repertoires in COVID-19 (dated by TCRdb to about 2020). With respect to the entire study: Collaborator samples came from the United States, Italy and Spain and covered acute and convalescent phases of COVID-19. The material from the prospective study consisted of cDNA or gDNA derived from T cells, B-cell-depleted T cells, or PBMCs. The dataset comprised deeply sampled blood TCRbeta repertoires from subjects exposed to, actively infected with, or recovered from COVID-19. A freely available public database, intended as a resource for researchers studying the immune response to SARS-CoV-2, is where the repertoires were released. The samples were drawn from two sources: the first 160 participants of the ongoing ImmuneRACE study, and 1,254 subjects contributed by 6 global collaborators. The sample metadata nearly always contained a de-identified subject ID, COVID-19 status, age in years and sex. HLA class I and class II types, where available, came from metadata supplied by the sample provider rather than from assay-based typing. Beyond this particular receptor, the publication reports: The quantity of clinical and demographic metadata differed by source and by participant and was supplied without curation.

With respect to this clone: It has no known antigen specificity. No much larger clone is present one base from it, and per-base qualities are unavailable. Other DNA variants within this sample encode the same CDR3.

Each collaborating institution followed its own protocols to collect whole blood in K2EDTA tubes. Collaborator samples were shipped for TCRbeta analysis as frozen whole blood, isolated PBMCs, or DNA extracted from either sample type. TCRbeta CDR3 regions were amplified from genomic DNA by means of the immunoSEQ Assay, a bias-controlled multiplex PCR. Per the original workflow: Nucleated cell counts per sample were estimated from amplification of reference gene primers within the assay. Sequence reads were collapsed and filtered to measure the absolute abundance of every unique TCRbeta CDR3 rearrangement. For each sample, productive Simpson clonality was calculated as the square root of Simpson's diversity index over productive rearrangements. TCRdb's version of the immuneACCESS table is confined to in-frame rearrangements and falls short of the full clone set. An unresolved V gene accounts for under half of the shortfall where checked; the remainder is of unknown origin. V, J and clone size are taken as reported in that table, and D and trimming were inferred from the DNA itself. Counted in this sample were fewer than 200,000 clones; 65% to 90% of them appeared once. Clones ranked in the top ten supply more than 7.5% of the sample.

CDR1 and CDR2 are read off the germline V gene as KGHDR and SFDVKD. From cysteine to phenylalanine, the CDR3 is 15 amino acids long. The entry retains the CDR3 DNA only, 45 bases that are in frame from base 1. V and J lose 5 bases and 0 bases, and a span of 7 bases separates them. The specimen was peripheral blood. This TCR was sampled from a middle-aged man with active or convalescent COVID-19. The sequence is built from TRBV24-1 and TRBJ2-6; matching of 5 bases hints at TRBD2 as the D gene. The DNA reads TGTGCCACCAGTGGTGGGAGCTCTGGGGCCAACGTCCTGACTTTC. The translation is CATSGGSSGANVLTF.